This record looks at one T cell receptor beta chain sequence and its context. The antigen is undetermined. Both subsets, CD45RA+ naive and CD45RA-negative memory, were split from the CD4+ cells. This sample stems from a study of shared clonotypes between healthy human individuals. Study overall: The donors, a couple of women and a few men, were aged 18 to 49.

General study findings and limits: The sampled material consisted only of blood, and tissue repertoires are likely to differ.

The germline CDR1 and CDR2 sequences are SGDLS and YYNGEE. Trimming removed 4 bases at V and 1 base at J, with 14 bases between. CDR3 length: 16 residues. Produced via immunoSEQ multiplex PCR; TCRdb's table is partial and in-frame only. In the table there are 2 million to 2.5 million clones, approximately 94% of which are singletons. This clonotype originated in a man aged 18 to 30 in good health. Sequencing was carried out using naive CD4+ T cells sorted from blood. Subset defined: CD45RA+ positively selected. The chain recombines TRBV9 with TRBJ2-2; D is undetermined. The CDR3 spells CASSPRTPQNTGELFF. CDR3 nucleotides: TGTGCCAGCAGCCCCCGGACGCCCCAGAACACCGGGGAGCTGTTTTTT. Combining the CDR3 with reference TRBV9 and TRBJ2-2 gives the whole variable domain DSGVTQTPKHLITATGQRVTLRCSPRSGDLSVYWYQQSLDQGLQFLIQYYNGEERAKGNILERFSAQQFPDLHSELNLSSLELGDSALYFCASSPRTPQNTGELFFGEGSRLTVL.